The entry below describes one T cell receptor beta chain. The entry originates in a study of T cells in tuberculosis. Data came from immunoSEQ multiplex PCR; TCRdb stores just in-frame clones and leaves some out. The profile shows 20,000 to 25,000 clones, more than 80% of them singletons. This CDR3 has 17 amino acids. Trimming took 1 base from V and 6 from J; bases not matched to a gene: 4. Germline assignment: CDR1 PRHDT and CDR2 FYEKMQ (reference sequence). This TCR derives from a donor between 10 and 35 years old with latent tuberculosis or without tuberculosis infection. This rearrangement joins TRBV13 to TRBJ2-2; 14 nucleotides match TRBD2. The material sequenced was PBMCs. CDR3 coding DNA: TGTGCCAGCAGCTTAGAGGGACTAGCGGGGGAAGCCGGGGAGCTGTTTTTT. Its protein is CASSLEGLAGEAGELFF.